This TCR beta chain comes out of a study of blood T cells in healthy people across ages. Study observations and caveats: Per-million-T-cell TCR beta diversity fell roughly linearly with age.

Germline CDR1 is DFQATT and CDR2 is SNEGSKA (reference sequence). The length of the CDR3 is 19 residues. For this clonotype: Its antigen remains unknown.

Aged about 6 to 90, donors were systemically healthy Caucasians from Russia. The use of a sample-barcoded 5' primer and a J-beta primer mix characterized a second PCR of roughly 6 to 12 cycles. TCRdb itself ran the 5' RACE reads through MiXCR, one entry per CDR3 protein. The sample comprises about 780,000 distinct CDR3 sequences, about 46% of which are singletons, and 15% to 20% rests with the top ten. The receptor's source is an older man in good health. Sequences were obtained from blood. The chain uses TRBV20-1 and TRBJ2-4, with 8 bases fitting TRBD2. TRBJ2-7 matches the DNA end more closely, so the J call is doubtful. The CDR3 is CSAGHPSYREGLLTYEQYF. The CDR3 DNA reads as TGCAGTGCTGGACACCCCAGCTATCGGGAGGGCCTCTTGACCTACGAGCAGTACTTC.